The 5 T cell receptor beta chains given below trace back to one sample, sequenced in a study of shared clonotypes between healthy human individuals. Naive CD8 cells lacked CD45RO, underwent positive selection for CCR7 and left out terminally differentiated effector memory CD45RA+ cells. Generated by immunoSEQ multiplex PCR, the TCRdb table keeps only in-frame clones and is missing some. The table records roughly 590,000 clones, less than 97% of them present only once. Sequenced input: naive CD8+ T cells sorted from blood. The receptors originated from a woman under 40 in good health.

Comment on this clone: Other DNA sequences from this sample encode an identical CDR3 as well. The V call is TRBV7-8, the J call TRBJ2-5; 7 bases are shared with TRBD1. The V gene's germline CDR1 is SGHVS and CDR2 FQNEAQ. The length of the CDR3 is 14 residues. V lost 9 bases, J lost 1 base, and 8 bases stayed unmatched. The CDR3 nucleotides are TGTGCCAGTAGCGCCCGGGACAGCCAAGAGACCCAGTACTTC. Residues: CASSARDSQETQYF.

CDR3 DNA sequence: TGTGCCAGTTCATTAGTATCACGCTACAATGAGCAGTTCTTC. Translating it yields CASSLVSRYNEQFF. The chain recombines TRBV25-1 with TRBJ2-1; D remains ambiguous. The CDR3 is 14 residues long. Trimming pared 9 bases from V and 3 bases from J, leaving 15 bases between. The germline V gene has CDR1 MGHDK and CDR2 SYGVNS.

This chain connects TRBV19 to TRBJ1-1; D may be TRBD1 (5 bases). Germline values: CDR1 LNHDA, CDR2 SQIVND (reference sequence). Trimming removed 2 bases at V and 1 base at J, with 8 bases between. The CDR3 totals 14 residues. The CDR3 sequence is CASSIMTENTEAFF. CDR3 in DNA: TGTGCCAGTAGTATAATGACAGAGAACACTGAAGCTTTCTTT.

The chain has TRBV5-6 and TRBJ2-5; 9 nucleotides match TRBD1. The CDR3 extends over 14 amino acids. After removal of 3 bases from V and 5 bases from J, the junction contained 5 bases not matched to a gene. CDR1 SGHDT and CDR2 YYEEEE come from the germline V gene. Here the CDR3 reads CASSWGTGHETQYF. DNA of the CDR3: TGTGCCAGCAGCTGGGGGACAGGGCATGAGACCCAGTACTTC. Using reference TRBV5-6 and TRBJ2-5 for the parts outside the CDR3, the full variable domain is DAGVTQSPTHLIKTRGQQVTLRCSPKSGHDTVSWYQQALGQGPQFIFQYYEEEERQRGNFPDRFSGHQFPNYSSELNVNALLLGDSALYLCASSWGTGHETQYFGPGTRLLVL.

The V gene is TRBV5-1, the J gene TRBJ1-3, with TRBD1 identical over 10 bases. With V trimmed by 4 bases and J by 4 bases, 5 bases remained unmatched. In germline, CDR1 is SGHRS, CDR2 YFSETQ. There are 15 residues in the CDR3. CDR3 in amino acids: CASSPDRGRGNTIYF. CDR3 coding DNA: TGCGCCAGCAGCCCAGACAGGGGGCGCGGAAACACCATATATTTT.